This entry describes one TCR beta chain. V lost 3 bases and J lost 2; bases outside the gene matches: 8. The CDR3 consists of 16 residues. Per germline, CDR1 MNHNY and CDR2 SVGAGI (reference sequence). The method was immunoSEQ multiplex PCR; TCRdb's version includes in-frame clones alone and lacks a portion of them. The table includes around 230,000 clones, roughly 80% detected once. This entry is derived from a study of Tregs in tolerant kidney transplant recipients. The receptor was derived from a human donor in good health. Material: CD4+ T cells from blood. The rearrangement uses TRBV6-6 and TRBJ1-2; TRBD1 aligns across 8 bases. The CDR3 is CASSYLLTGANYGYTF. The CDR3 region has the DNA TGTGCCAGCAGTTATCTGCTGACAGGGGCCAACTATGGCTACACCTTC.